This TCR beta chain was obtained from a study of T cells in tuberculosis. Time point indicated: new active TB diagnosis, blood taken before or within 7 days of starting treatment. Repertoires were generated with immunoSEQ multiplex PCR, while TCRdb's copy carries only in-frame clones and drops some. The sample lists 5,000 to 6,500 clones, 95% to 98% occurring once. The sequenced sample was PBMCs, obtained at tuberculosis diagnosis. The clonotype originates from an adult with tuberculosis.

The CDR3 bases are TGTGCCAGCAGTCCCGGGACAGGGGGTCCCTTCGGGGCCAACGTCCTGACTTTC. Its protein product is CASSPGTGGPFGANVLTF. The chain recombines TRBV27 with TRBJ2-6, with 11 bases lining up with TRBD1. V lost 5 bases and J lost 4; bases outside the gene matches: 10. The CDR3 spans 18 residues. Germline CDR1 reads MNHEY; CDR2 reads SMNVEV (reference sequence).